The 16 T cell receptor beta chains reported below all come from one sample, sequenced in a study of blood T cells in healthy people across ages. The use of a sample-barcoded 5' primer and a J-beta primer mix characterized a second PCR of roughly 7 to 11 cycles. Each CDR3 protein gets one entry after TCRdb re-called the 5' RACE reads with MiXCR. The table has about 800,000 distinct CDR3 sequences, roughly 60% seen once. The sample consisted of blood. Receptor source: a man aged 25-45 years in good health.

V usage is TRBV7-2 and J usage is TRBJ2-7, with D perhaps TRBD1 or TRBD2 (5 bases each). This CDR3 is built from 14 residues. V lost 4 bases and J lost 3, with 13 bases in between. Germline CDR1 SGHTA, CDR2 FQGNSA. This CDR3 is CASSSSGTHYEQYF. As DNA, the CDR3 is TGTGCCAGCAGCTCGTCCGGGACCCACTACGAGCAGTACTTC. The full variable domain, rest sourced from reference TRBV7-2 and TRBJ2-7, is GAGVSQSPSNKVTEKGKDVELRCDPISGHTALYWYRQSLGQGLEFLIYFQGNSAPDKSGLPSDRFSAERTGGSVSTLTIQRTQQEDSAVYLCASSSSGTHYEQYFGPGTRLTVT.

This chain links TRBV12-3 or TRBV12-4 with TRBJ1-2, with no clear D. V was pared by 1 base and J by 4 bases, with 16 bases between. This CDR3 comprises 16 residues. Written as DNA, the CDR3 is TGTGCCAGCAGTTTAGGGGCAGGCAAAACTCTCTATGGCTACACCTTC. It encodes CASSLGAGKTLYGYTF.

The J gene is TRBJ2-5, the V gene TRBV4-3, with 7 bases matching TRBD1. The J call may be mistaken, given a closer DNA end match to TRBJ2-7. CDR1 and CDR2 from the germline V gene are LGHNA and YSLEER. The CDR3 consists of 18 residues. CDR3 bases: TGCGCCAGCAGCCAAGAACTAGTGAGTGGGACAGTCTCCTACGAGCAGTACTTC. This gives the protein CASSQELVSGTVSYEQYF.

This clonotype appeared a few times. This chain joins TRBV12-3 or TRBV12-4 and TRBJ2-7, with 10 bases aligning to TRBD2. The CDR3 is 15 amino acids. The J segment lost 7 bases and the V segment lost 2 bases, leaving 8 bases of the junction unmatched. The CDR3 is CASSLFLAGVGEQYF. The CDR3 coding sequence is TGTGCCAGCAGTTTATTTCTAGCGGGAGTTGGAGAGCAGTACTTC.

This sequence joins TRBV7-2 and TRBJ1-1; TRBD1 matches at 7 bases. The CDR3 has 14 amino acids. Germline CDR1 SGHTA, CDR2 FQGNSA. The V segment lost 2 bases and the J segment 3 bases; nucleotides outside the gene matches: 3. CDR3 in amino acids: CASSLSGGYTEAFF. CDR3 coding DNA: TGTGCCAGCAGCTTATCAGGGGGATACACTGAAGCTTTCTTT. Full variable domain (missing parts from reference TRBV7-2 and TRBJ1-1): GAGVSQSPSNKVTEKGKDVELRCDPISGHTALYWYRQSLGQGLEFLIYFQGNSAPDKSGLPSDRFSAERTGGSVSTLTIQRTQQEDSAVYLCASSLSGGYTEAFFGQGTRLTVV.

This clonotype has a single count. V usage is TRBV28 and J usage is TRBJ2-7; 14 bases match TRBD2. Germline-derived CDR1 and CDR2 are MDHEN and SYDVKM. The J segment lost 3 bases and the V segment lost 3 bases, leaving 10 bases of the junction unmatched. The CDR3 extends over 18 amino acids. The DNA of the CDR3 is TGTGCCAGCAGTTTTAGGGGACTAGCGGGAGACAACTACTACGAGCAGTACTTC. As protein: CASSFRGLAGDNYYEQYF.

This clonotype has a handful of counts. The chain is built from TRBV6-1 and TRBJ2-7; 14 bases are shared with TRBD2. Trimming at V came to 4 bases and at J to 2 bases, leaving 19 bases not matched to a gene. Germline CDR1 and CDR2: MNHNS and SASEGT. CDR3 length: 21 residues. CDR3 protein: CASSVRDRTGTSGRVPYEQYF. CDR3 in DNA: TGTGCCAGCAGTGTTCGGGACAGGACCGGGACTAGCGGGAGAGTACCCTACGAGCAGTACTTC.

This clonotype was counted between two and nine times. The chain joins TRBV4-3 to TRBJ2-4; D not certain. Germline CDR1 LGHNA, CDR2 YSLEER. The CDR3 spans 13 residues. Trimming took off 5 bases at V and 0 bases at J, with 5 bases between the two ends. The CDR3 protein is CASSLTAKNIQYF. As DNA, the CDR3 is TGCGCCAGCAGCTTGACAGCCAAAAACATTCAGTACTTC.

In this sample, this clonotype turned up a few times. The V gene is TRBV7-9, the J gene TRBJ2-2, with D hard to call. Per the germline V gene, CDR1 is SEHNR and CDR2 is FQNEAQ (reference sequence). The germline V and J ends were trimmed by 0 bases and 7 bases, with 3 bases remaining between them. The CDR3 extends over 12 amino acids. CDR3 in amino acids: CASSLARGELFF. The CDR3 DNA is TGTGCCAGCAGCTTAGCCCGCGGGGAGCTGTTTTTT.

This chain connects TRBV6-5 to TRBJ2-5; TRBD2 aligns across 7 bases. The DNA end is a closer match to TRBJ2-7, so the J assignment may be wrong. Germline-derived CDR1 and CDR2 are MNHEY and SVGAGI. This CDR3 has 13 amino acids. Here the CDR3 DNA reads TGTGCCAGCAGTCTAGCGGACGCCTACGAGCAGTACTTC. The encoded protein is CASSLADAYEQYF.

This clonotype was seen a handful of times. The genes are TRBV20-1 and TRBJ2-7; TRBD2 matches 9 bases. The CDR3 contains 16 residues. Germline CDR1 DFQATT, CDR2 SNEGSKA (reference sequence). V was pared by 3 bases and J by 2 bases, with 11 bases of the junction left unmatched. DNA of the CDR3: TGCAGTGCTAGCTCTATGGGGGCTAGCGGGACCTACGAGCAGTACTTC. It is translated as CSASSMGASGTYEQYF.

This clonotype is a singleton in its sample. The gene calls are TRBV20-1 and TRBJ2-7; 7 nucleotides line up with TRBD2. CDR3 length equals 15 residues. Germline values: CDR1 DFQATT, CDR2 SNEGSKA (reference sequence). J gave up 3 bases and V 5 bases, and 13 bases lay outside the gene matches. CDR3 DNA: TGCAGTGCTCTGGCGGGAGAAAGGGTCAACTACGAGCAGTACTTC. Amino acid sequence: CSALAGERVNYEQYF.

This sequence joins TRBV20-1 and TRBJ1-6, with 7 bases lining up with TRBD1. Germline V lookup: CDR1 DFQATT, CDR2 SNEGSKA (reference sequence). The CDR3 is made up of 13 amino acids. Unmatched junction bases numbered 9, after V lost 6 bases and J lost 10 bases. CDR3 DNA sequence: TGCAGTGCGAGTCCGGGACAGTCATCACCCCTCCACTTT. It is translated as CSASPGQSSPLHF.

This chain connects TRBV7-9 to TRBJ2-3; D possibly matches TRBD1 or TRBD2 (5 bases each). The V gene's germline CDR1 is SEHNR and CDR2 FQNEAQ (reference sequence). The CDR3 contains 16 residues. Trimming pared 1 base from V and 2 bases from J, leaving 13 bases between. CDR3 sequence: CASSLVGTGFTDTQYF. The CDR3 bases are TGTGCCAGCAGCTTAGTAGGGACGGGCTTCACAGATACGCAGTATTTT.

The chain has TRBV12-3 or TRBV12-4 and TRBJ2-5; 15 bases agree with TRBD2. The CDR3 covers 18 residues. With V trimmed by 6 bases and J by 11 bases, 19 bases remained unmatched. CDR3 nucleotide sequence: TGTGCCAGCAGCCCCGGGACTAGCGGGAGGAGTTTTCTCAATGAGCAGTACTTC. This codes for CASSPGTSGRSFLNEQYF.

This clonotype was seen only a few times. The CDR3 sequence is CASTVEGAYAHGYTF. CDR3 DNA sequence: TGTGCCAGCACCGTGGAGGGGGCCTACGCCCATGGCTACACCTTC. The chain couples TRBV12-3 or TRBV12-4 to TRBJ1-2; 7 bases are shared with TRBD1. With 7 bases clipped from V and 6 bases from J, the junction kept 14 bases outside the gene matches. The CDR3 totals 15 residues.